This TCR beta chain was recovered during a study of T cells in Graves' hyperthyroidism and ophthalmopathy. Points from the study as a whole: Ophthalmopathy was separated from stable hyperthyroidism by a 13 V-J model. Model predictions of ophthalmopathy came a median about six months before onset.

Concerning this clonotype: Its antigen is as yet unknown.

Diagnoses rested on clinical symptoms, serum thyroxine and TRAb, thyroid ultrasound and orbital computed tomography. Germline V gene data show CDR1 as GTSNPN and CDR2 as SVGIG (reference sequence). The CDR3 is 15 amino acids. V was cut by 2 bases and J by 7 bases, with 21 bases left in between. RNA transcripts provided the source from which TCR beta CDR3 regions were amplified. With the HTBI primer set, the TCR CDR3 went through a first round of RT-PCR. TCRdb ran MiXCR on the multiplex PCR reads and lists one entry per CDR3 protein. The sample has about 610,000 distinct CDR3 sequences; roughly 14% are singletons.

The receptor was isolated from a woman in her forties with Graves' ophthalmopathy. This chain uses TRBV30 with TRBJ2-7; no reliable D call. Sequenced sample: blood. The CDR3 protein is CAWSPRTRLEREQYF. As DNA, the CDR3 is TGTGCCTGGAGTCCCAGGACCCGCCTAGAGAGGGAGCAGTACTTC. Full variable domain (outside the CDR3, taken from reference TRBV30 and TRBJ2-7): SQTIHQWPATLVQPVGSPLSLECTVEGTSNPNLYWYRQAAGRGLQLLFYSVGIGQISSEVPQNLSASRPQDRQFILSSKKLLLSDSGFYLCAWSPRTRLEREQYFGPGTRLTVT.